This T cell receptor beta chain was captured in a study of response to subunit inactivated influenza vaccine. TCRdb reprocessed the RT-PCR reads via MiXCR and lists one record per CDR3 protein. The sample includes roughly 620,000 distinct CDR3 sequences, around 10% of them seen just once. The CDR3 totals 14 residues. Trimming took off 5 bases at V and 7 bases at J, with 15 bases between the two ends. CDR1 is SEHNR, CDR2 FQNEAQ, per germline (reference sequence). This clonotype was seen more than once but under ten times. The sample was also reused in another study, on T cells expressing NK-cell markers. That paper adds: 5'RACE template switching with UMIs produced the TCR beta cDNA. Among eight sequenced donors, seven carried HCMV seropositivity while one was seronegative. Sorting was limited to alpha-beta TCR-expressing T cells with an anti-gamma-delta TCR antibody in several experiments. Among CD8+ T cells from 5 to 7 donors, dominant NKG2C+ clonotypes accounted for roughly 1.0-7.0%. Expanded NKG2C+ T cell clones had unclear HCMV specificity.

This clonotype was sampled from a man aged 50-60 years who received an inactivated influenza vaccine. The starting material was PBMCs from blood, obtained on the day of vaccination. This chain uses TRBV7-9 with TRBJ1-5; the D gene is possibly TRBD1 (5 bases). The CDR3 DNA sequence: TGTGCCAGCAGCAGCGGCAGGGCGGGCCAGCCCCAGCATTTT. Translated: CASSSGRAGQPQHF.